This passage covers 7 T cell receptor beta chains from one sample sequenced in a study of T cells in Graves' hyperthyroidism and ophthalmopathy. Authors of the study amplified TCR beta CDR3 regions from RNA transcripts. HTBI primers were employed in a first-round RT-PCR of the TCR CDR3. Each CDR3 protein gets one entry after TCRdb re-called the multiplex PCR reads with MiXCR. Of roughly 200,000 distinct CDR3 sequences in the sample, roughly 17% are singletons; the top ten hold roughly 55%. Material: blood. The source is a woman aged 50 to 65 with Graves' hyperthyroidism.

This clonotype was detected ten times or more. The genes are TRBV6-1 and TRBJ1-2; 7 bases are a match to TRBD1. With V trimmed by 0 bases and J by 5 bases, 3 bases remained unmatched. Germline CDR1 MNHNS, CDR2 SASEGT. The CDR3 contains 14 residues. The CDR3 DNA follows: TGTGCCAGCAGTGAAGCGGGACAGTATTATGGCTACACCTTC. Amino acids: CASSEAGQYYGYTF.

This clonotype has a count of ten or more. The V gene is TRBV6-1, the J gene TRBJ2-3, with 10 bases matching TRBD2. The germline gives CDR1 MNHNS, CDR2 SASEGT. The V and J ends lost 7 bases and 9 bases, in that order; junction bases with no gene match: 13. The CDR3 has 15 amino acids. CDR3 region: CASTGPTSGMETQYF. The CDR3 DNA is TGTGCCAGCACCGGTCCCACTAGCGGGATGGAGACGCAGTATTTT.

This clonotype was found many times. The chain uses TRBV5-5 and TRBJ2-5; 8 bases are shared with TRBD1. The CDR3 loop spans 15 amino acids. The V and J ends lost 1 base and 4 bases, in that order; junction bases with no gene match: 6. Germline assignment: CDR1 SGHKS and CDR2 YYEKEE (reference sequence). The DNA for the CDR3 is TGTGCCAGCAGCTTGATTCAGGGGGCCCGAGAGACCCAGTACTTC. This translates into CASSLIQGARETQYF.

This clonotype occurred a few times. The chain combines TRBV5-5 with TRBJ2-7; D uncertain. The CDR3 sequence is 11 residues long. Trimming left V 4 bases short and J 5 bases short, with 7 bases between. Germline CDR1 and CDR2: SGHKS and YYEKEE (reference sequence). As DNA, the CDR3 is TGTGCCAGCAGCCCCAGTAACGAGCAGTACTTC. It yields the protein CASSPSNEQYF.

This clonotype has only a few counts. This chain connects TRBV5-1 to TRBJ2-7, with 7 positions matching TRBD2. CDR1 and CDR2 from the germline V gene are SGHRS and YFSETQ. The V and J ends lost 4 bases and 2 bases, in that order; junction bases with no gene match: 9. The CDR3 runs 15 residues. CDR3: CASSGSAGDAYEQYF. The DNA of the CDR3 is TGCGCCAGCAGCGGGTCCGCGGGAGATGCCTACGAGCAGTACTTC.

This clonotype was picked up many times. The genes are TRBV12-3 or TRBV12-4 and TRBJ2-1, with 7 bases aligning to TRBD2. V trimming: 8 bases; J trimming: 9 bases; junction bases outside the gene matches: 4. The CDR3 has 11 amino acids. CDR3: CASQREVEQFF. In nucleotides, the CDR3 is TGTGCCAGCCAGCGGGAAGTTGAGCAGTTCTTC.

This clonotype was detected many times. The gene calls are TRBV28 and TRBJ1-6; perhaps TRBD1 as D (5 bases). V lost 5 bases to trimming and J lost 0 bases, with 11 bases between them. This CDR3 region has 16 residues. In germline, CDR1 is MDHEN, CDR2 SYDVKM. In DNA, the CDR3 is TGTGCCAGCAGTGATCGACAGAGCTCCTATAATTCACCCCTCCACTTT. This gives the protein CASSDRQSSYNSPLHF. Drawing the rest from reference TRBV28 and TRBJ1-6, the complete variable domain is DVKVTQSSRYLVKRTGEKVFLECVQDMDHENMFWYRQDPGLGLRLIYFSYDVKMKEKGDIPEGYSVSREKKERFSLILESASTNQTSMYLCASSDRQSSYNSPLHFGNGTRLTVT.